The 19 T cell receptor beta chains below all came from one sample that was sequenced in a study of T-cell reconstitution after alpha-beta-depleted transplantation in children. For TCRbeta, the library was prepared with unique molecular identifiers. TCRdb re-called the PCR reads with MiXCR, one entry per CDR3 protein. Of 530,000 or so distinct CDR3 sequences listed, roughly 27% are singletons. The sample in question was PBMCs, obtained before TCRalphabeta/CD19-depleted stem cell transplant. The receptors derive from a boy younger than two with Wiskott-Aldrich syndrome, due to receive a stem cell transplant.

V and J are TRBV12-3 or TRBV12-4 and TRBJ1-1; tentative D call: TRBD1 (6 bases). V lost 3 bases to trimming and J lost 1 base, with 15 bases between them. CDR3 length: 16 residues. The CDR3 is CASSLIVWTENTEAFF. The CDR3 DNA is TGTGCCAGCAGTTTGATTGTTTGGACAGAGAACACTGAAGCTTTCTTT.

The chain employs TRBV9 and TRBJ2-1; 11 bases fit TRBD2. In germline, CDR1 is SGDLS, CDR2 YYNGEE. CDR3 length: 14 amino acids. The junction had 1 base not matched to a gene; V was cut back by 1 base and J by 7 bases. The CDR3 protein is CASSVTSGRNEQFF. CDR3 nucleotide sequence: TGTGCCAGCAGCGTAACTAGCGGGAGAAATGAGCAGTTCTTC. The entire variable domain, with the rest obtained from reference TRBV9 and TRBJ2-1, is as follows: DSGVTQTPKHLITATGQRVTLRCSPRSGDLSVYWYQQSLDQGLQFLIQYYNGEERAKGNILERFSAQQFPDLHSELNLSSLELGDSALYFCASSVTSGRNEQFFGPGTRLTVL.

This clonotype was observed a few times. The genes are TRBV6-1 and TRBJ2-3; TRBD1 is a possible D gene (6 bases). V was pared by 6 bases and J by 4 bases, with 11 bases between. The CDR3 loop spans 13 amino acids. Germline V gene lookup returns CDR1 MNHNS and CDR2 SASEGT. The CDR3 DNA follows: TGTGCCAGCAGAGCAGGGGTGGCAGATACGCAGTATTTT. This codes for CASRAGVADTQYF.

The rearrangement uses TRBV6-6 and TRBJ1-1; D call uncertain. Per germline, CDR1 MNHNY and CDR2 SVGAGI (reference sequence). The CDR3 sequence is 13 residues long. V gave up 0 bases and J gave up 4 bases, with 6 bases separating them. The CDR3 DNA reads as TGTGCCAGCAGTTACTCGATGGTCACTGAAGCTTTCTTT. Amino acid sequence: CASSYSMVTEAFF.

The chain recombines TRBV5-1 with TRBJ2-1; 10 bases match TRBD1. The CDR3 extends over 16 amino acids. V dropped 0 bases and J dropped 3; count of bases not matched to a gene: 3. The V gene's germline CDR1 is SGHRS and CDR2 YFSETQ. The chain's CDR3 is CASSLATGGGYNEQFF. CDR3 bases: TGCGCCAGCAGCTTGGCGACAGGGGGCGGCTACAATGAGCAGTTCTTC.

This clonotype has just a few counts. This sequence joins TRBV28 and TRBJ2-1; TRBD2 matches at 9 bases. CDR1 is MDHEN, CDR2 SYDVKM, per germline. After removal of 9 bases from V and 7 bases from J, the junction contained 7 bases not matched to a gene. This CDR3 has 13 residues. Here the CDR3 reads CASRAAGGNEQFF. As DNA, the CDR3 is TGTGCCAGTAGGGCAGCGGGAGGAAATGAGCAGTTCTTC.

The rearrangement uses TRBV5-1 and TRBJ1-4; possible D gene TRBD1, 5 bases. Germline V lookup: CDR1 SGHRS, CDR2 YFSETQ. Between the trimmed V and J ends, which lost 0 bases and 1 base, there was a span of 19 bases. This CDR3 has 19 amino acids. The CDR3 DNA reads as TGCGCCAGCAGCTTGGGGAGGGGAACGGGGAACAGAACTAATGAAAAACTGTTTTTT. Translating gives CASSLGRGTGNRTNEKLFF.

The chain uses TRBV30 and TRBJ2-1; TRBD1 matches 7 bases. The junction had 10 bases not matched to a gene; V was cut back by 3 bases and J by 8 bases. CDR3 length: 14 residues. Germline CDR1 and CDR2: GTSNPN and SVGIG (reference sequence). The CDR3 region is CAWSLILTGDEQFF. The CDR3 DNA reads TGTGCCTGGAGCCTCATTCTTACAGGGGATGAGCAGTTCTTC.

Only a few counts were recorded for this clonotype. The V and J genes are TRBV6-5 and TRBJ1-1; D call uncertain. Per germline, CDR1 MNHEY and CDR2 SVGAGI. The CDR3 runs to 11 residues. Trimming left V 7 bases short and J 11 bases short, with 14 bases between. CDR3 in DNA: TGTGCCAGCAACTGGACCGCGGGGGCTTTCTTT. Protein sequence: CASNWTAGAFF.

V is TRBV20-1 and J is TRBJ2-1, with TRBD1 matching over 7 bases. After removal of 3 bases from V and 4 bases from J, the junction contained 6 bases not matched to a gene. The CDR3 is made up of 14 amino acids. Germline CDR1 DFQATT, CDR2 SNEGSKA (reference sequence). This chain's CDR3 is CSASLRQGYNEQFF. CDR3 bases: TGCAGTGCTAGTCTGAGACAGGGATACAATGAGCAGTTCTTC.

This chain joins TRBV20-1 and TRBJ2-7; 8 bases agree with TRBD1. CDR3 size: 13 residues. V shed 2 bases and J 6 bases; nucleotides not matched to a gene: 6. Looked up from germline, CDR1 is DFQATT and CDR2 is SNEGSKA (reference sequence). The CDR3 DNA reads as TGCAGTGCTAGATCGGACAGGGTAGGCGAGCAGTACTTC. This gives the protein CSARSDRVGEQYF.

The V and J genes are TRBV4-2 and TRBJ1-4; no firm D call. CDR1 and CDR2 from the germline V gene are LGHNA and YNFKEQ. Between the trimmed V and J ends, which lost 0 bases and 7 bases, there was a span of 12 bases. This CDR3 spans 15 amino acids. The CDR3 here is CASSQDYKKGEKLFF. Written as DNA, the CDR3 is TGTGCCAGCAGCCAAGATTATAAGAAGGGTGAAAAACTGTTTTTT.

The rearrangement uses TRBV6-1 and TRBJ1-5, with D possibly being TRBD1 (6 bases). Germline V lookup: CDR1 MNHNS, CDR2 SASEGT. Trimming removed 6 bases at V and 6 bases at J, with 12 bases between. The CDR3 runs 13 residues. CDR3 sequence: CASRTGVGQPQHF. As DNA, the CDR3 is TGTGCCAGCAGGACAGGAGTAGGTCAGCCCCAGCATTTT.

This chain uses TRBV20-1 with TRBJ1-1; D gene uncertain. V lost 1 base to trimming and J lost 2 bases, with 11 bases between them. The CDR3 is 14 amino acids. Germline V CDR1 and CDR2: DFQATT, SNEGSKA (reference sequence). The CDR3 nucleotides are TGCAGTGCTAGAGGGAAGGCGGTCAACACTGAAGCTTTCTTT. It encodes CSARGKAVNTEAFF.

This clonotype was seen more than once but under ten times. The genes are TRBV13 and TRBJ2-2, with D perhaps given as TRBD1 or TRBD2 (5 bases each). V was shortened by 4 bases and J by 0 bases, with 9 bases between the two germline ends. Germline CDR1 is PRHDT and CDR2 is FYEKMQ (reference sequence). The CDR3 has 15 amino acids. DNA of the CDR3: TGTGCCAGCAGCTGGGGACGGACGAACACCGGGGAGCTGTTTTTT. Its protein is CASSWGRTNTGELFF.

The CDR3 spells CATSSRRTSSYNEQFF. The CDR3 bases are TGTGCCACCAGCAGTAGGCGTACCAGCTCCTACAATGAGCAGTTCTTC. V and J are TRBV15 and TRBJ2-1, with D uncertain. This CDR3 is 16 amino acids long. The germline CDR1 and CDR2 sequences are LNHNV and YYDKDF (reference sequence). The V and J ends lost 3 bases and 0 bases respectively, with 12 bases between them.

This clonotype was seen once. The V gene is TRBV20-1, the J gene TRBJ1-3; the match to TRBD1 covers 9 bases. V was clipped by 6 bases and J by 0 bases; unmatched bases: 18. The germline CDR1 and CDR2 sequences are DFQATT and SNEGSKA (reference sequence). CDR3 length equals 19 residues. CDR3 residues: CSAKLRRQGGPSSGNTIYF. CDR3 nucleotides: TGCAGTGCCAAATTAAGAAGACAGGGGGGACCAAGCTCTGGAAACACCATATATTTT.

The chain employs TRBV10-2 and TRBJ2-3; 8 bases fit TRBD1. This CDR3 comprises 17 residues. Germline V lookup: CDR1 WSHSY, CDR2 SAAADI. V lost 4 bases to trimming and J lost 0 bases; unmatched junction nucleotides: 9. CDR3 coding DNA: TGCGCCAGCAGTGGGGGGACAGGTCCTGCTAGCACAGATACGCAGTATTTT. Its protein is CASSGGTGPASTDTQYF.

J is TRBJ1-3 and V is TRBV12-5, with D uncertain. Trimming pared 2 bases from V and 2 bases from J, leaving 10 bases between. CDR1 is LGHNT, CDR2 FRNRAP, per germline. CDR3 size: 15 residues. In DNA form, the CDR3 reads TGTGCTAGTGGTTTGTTCATCGGAGCTGGAAACACCATATATTTT. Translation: CASGLFIGAGNTIYF.